Listed here are 23 T cell receptor beta chains from one sample, sequenced in a study of T cell responses to AZD1222 COVID-19 vaccine. Assay used: immunoSEQ multiplex PCR; TCRdb lists only in-frame clones, some missing. The table records about 100,000 clones, approximately 86% of them present only once. The sequencing here drew on peripheral blood, taken on day 0 of AZD1222 vaccination. The origin of the receptors is an adult in good health.

A note on this clone: A read error may account for a junction end that differs from germline. The V call is TRBV7-3, the J call TRBJ1-2; possible D gene TRBD1, 5 bases. Germline CDR1 is SGHTA and CDR2 is FQGTGA. The CDR3 runs to 13 residues. The CDR3 protein is CASSLTGLGGYTF. The CDR3 DNA sequence: TGTGCCAGCAGCCTAACAGGTTTGGGAGGCTACACCTTC.

The V call is TRBV28, the J call TRBJ1-4, with TRBD1 matching over 8 bases. CDR3 size: 15 residues. J gave up 8 bases and V 6 bases, and 11 bases lay outside the gene matches. In germline, CDR1 is MDHEN, CDR2 SYDVKM. DNA of the CDR3: TGTGCCAGCAGGGCACCCGGACAGGGACCCGAAAAACTGTTTTTT. It codes for CASRAPGQGPEKLFF.

This sequence joins TRBV5-4 and TRBJ2-1; D is ambiguous. CDR1 is SGHNT, CDR2 YYREEE, per germline (reference sequence). CDR3 length: 16 residues. V shed 0 bases and J shed 9 bases, with 19 bases lying between them. The CDR3 coding sequence is TGTGCCAGCAGCTTGGCGGGCACAACCCTGGGGATTGAGCAGTTCTTC. It yields the protein CASSLAGTTLGIEQFF.

CDR3 in amino acids: CAWSTSHRVPGEKLFF. CDR3 DNA: TGTGCCTGGAGTACCAGTCACAGGGTCCCGGGAGAAAAACTGTTTTTT. The rearrangement uses TRBV30 and TRBJ1-4; tentatively, D is TRBD1 (6 bases). V dropped 2 bases and J dropped 8 bases, with 21 bases sitting between them. Germline assignment: CDR1 GTSNPN and CDR2 SVGIG (reference sequence). The CDR3 contains 16 residues.

This chain uses TRBV4-2 with TRBJ2-1, with 10 bases lining up with TRBD2. Germline V lookup: CDR1 LGHNA, CDR2 YNFKEQ. After removal of 4 bases from V and 6 bases from J, the junction contained 9 bases not matched to a gene. The CDR3 is 16 amino acids. CDR3 in DNA: TGTGCCAGCAGCCCTATCCTAGCGGGAGAACTCAATGAGCAGTTCTTC. As protein: CASSPILAGELNEQFF.

J is TRBJ2-3 and V is TRBV10-3; D uncertain. Germline V gives CDR1 ENHRY, CDR2 SYGVKD. The CDR3 has 12 amino acids. Trimming removed 2 bases at V and 6 bases at J, with 6 bases between. The chain's CDR3 is CAISEGWDTQYF. The CDR3 DNA sequence: TGTGCCATCAGTGAGGGATGGGATACGCAGTATTTT.

Here the CDR3 reads CASSLGQGAEETQYF. The CDR3 nucleotides are TGTGCCAGTAGTCTCGGACAGGGGGCTGAGGAGACCCAGTACTTC. The chain uses TRBV19 and TRBJ2-5; 11 bases are shared with TRBD1. Germline CDR1 LNHDA, CDR2 SQIVND (reference sequence). The V and J ends lost 5 bases and 5 bases, in that order; junction bases with no gene match: 7. This CDR3 is built from 15 residues.

The J gene is TRBJ1-1, the V gene TRBV18; weak D call: TRBD1 (6 bases). Trimming stripped 3 bases from V and 6 bases from J, with 14 bases between. The CDR3 covers 14 residues. Germline loops: CDR1 KGHSH, CDR2 LQKENI. The CDR3: CASSPSTGIPEAFF. CDR3 DNA sequence: TGTGCCAGCTCACCCTCAACAGGGATCCCTGAAGCTTTCTTT.

V is TRBV9 and J is TRBJ2-7; 8 positions match TRBD1. V shed 0 bases, J shed 4 bases, and the junction held 6 bases outside the gene matches. Looked up from germline, CDR1 is SGDLS and CDR2 is YYNGEE. The CDR3 sequence is 15 residues long. The CDR3 here is CASSVGTGTAYEQYF. In DNA form, the CDR3 reads TGTGCCAGCAGCGTAGGGACAGGGACCGCTTACGAGCAGTACTTC.

The chain joins TRBV28 to TRBJ2-1; 10 bases agree with TRBD2. The CDR3 covers 16 residues. From germline, CDR1 is MDHEN and CDR2 SYDVKM. V lost 5 bases, J lost 4 bases, and 8 bases stayed unmatched. The CDR3 sequence: CASSPRLAGAYNEQFF. The CDR3 nucleotides are TGTGCCAGCAGTCCGAGACTAGCGGGCGCTTACAATGAGCAGTTCTTC.

This chain links TRBV7-9 with TRBJ1-5; D possibly corresponds to TRBD1 (5 bases). CDR3 length: 14 residues. Trimming stripped 1 base from V and 5 bases from J, with 9 bases between. The V gene's germline CDR1 is SEHNR and CDR2 FQNEAQ (reference sequence). In nucleotides, the CDR3 is TGTGCCAGCAGCTTAGGGCTGGGGGATCAGCCCCAGCATTTT. It codes for CASSLGLGDQPQHF. The whole variable domain, remainder taken from reference TRBV7-9 and TRBJ1-5, is DTGVSQNPRHKITKRGQNVTFRCDPISEHNRLYWYRQTLGQGPEFLTYFQNEAQLEKSRLLSDRFSAERPKGSFSTLEIQRTEQGDSAMYLCASSLGLGDQPQHFGDGTRLSIL.

V usage is TRBV5-1 and J usage is TRBJ1-2; D might be TRBD1 (5 bases). Germline CDR1 SGHRS, CDR2 YFSETQ. The CDR3 is made up of 14 amino acids. Trimming left V 4 bases short and J 7 bases short, with 17 bases between. The CDR3 here is CASSKTVGGAGYTF. The CDR3 DNA is TGCGCCAGCAGCAAGACGGTGGGGGGTGCTGGCTACACCTTC. The full variable domain, rest sourced from reference TRBV5-1 and TRBJ1-2, is KAGVTQTPRYLIKTRGQQVTLSCSPISGHRSVSWYQQTPGQGLQFLFEYFSETQRNKGNFPGRFSGRQFSNSRSEMNVSTLELGDSALYLCASSKTVGGAGYTFGSGTRLTVV.

This clone is a singleton in its sample. This sequence joins TRBV28 and TRBJ1-2; D unclear. The CDR3 has 12 amino acids. Trimming cost V 2 bases and J 3 bases, with 4 bases left between them. Germline CDR1 reads MDHEN; CDR2 reads SYDVKM. The CDR3 loop reads CASSLQDYGYTF. CDR3 sequence (DNA): TGTGCCAGCAGTTTACAGGACTATGGCTACACCTTC.

This chain uses TRBV12-5 with TRBJ2-4; 8 bases are a match to TRBD1. The germline gives CDR1 LGHNT, CDR2 FRNRAP. The CDR3 loop spans 17 amino acids. J was trimmed by 4 bases and V by 0 bases; bases with no gene match: 8. The CDR3 sequence is CASGLVDGTGWKNIQYF. The CDR3 DNA is TGTGCTAGTGGTTTGGTAGACGGGACAGGCTGGAAAAACATTCAGTACTTC. Based on the CDR3 plus reference TRBV12-5 and TRBJ2-4, the full variable domain is DARVTQTPRHKVTEMGQEVTMRCQPILGHNTVFWYRQTMMQGLELLAYFRNRAPLDDSGMPKDRFSAEMPDATLATLKIQPSEPRDSAVYFCASGLVDGTGWKNIQYFGAGTRLSVL.

This clone was counted between two and nine times. The rearrangement joins TRBV28 to TRBJ1-5; D uncertain. V was shortened by 6 bases and J by 3 bases, with 12 bases between the two germline ends. In germline, CDR1 is MDHEN, CDR2 SYDVKM. The CDR3 covers 14 residues. Here the CDR3 DNA reads TGTGCCAGCAGGCAACGTAGGGACAATCAGCCCCAGCATTTT. Protein: CASRQRRDNQPQHF.

The chain recombines TRBV30 with TRBJ2-3; D is ambiguous. Trimming took off 2 bases at V and 2 bases at J, with 2 bases between the two ends. This CDR3 has 11 amino acids. Germline V gene lookup returns CDR1 GTSNPN and CDR2 SVGIG (reference sequence). CDR3 bases: TGTGCCTGGAGTATCACAGATACGCAGTATTTT. This gives the protein CAWSITDTQYF.

This chain joins TRBV30 and TRBJ1-3; no reliable D call. Trimming removed 1 base at V and 2 bases at J, with 6 bases between. Germline assignment: CDR1 GTSNPN and CDR2 SVGIG (reference sequence). The CDR3 has 13 residues. The CDR3 is CAWSGSPGNTIYF. The DNA for the CDR3 is TGTGCCTGGAGTGGAAGTCCTGGAAACACCATATATTTT. The full variable domain, with the rest looked up from reference TRBV30 and TRBJ1-3, is SQTIHQWPATLVQPVGSPLSLECTVEGTSNPNLYWYRQAAGRGLQLLFYSVGIGQISSEVPQNLSASRPQDRQFILSSKKLLLSDSGFYLCAWSGSPGNTIYFGEGSWLTVV.

This clone has a count of ten or more. In the same sample, other DNA sequences code for this CDR3. V usage is TRBV30 and J usage is TRBJ2-1, with 8 bases fitting TRBD2. Trimming cost V 3 bases and J 15 bases; bases outside gene matches: 7. The CDR3 spans 11 residues. From germline, CDR1 is GTSNPN and CDR2 SVGIG (reference sequence). CDR3 in amino acids: CAWSSGTSRFF. The CDR3 DNA reads TGTGCCTGGAGCTCCGGGACTAGTAGGTTCTTC. The variable domain in full, with the rest retrieved from reference TRBV30 and TRBJ2-1, is SQTIHQWPATLVQPVGSPLSLECTVEGTSNPNLYWYRQAAGRGLQLLFYSVGIGQISSEVPQNLSASRPQDRQFILSSKKLLLSDSGFYLCAWSSGTSRFFGPGTRLTVL.

The rearrangement uses TRBV28 and TRBJ1-2, with a tentative D call TRBD1 (6 bases). The germline CDR1 and CDR2 sequences are MDHEN and SYDVKM. The CDR3 runs 14 residues. V was pared by 7 bases and J by 0 bases, with 12 bases between. The CDR3 loop is CASTLDSTNYGYTF. CDR3 DNA: TGTGCCAGCACACTGGACAGCACTAACTATGGCTACACCTTC.

The chain recombines TRBV11-2 with TRBJ2-1; 11 positions agree with TRBD2. The CDR3 has 15 amino acids. Germline V gene sequence: CDR1 SGHAT, CDR2 FQNNGV. J gave up 8 bases and V 3 bases, and 6 bases lay outside the gene matches. The chain's CDR3 is CASSFVAGGTDEQFF. CDR3 bases: TGTGCCAGCAGCTTCGTAGCGGGAGGGACCGATGAGCAGTTCTTC.

J is TRBJ1-4 and V is TRBV27; D is possibly TRBD1 (6 bases). V gave up 3 bases and J gave up 3 bases, with 11 bases separating them. The germline V gene encodes CDR1 MNHEY and CDR2 SMNVEV (reference sequence). The CDR3 sequence is 15 residues long. CDR3 sequence: CASSFGGLANEKLFF. CDR3 coding DNA: TGTGCCAGCAGTTTTGGGGGGCTGGCTAATGAAAAACTGTTTTTT.

This chain connects TRBV10-3 to TRBJ1-1, with a possible D match to TRBD1 (6 bases). CDR1 and CDR2 (germline): ENHRY, SYGVKD. Trimming left V 6 bases short and J 5 bases short, with 16 bases between. The CDR3 loop spans 14 amino acids. CDR3 coding DNA: TGTGCCATCAGCGAGGGGCGAGGGGGAACTGAAGCTTTCTTT. The encoded protein is CAISEGRGGTEAFF.

The rearrangement joins TRBV30 to TRBJ2-7, with D possibly matching TRBD2 (6 bases). The CDR3 is 14 amino acids. Germline-derived CDR1 and CDR2 are GTSNPN and SVGIG (reference sequence). The V end lost 3 bases, the J end lost 2 bases, and 14 bases lay between the germline ends. CDR3: CAWRGRGSAYEQYF. In DNA, the CDR3 is TGTGCCTGGAGGGGCCGGGGGTCGGCCTACGAGCAGTACTTC.